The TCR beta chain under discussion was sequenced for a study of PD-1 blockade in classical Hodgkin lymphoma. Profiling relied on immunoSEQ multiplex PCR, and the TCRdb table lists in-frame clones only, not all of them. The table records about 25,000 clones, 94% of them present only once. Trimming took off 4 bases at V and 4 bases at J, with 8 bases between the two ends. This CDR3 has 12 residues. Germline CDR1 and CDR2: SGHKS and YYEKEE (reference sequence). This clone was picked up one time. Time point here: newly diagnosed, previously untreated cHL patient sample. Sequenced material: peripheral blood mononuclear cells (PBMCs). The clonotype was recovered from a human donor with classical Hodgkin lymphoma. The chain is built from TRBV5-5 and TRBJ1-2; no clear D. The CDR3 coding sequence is TGTGCCAGCAGCCGGGATACCTATGGCTACACCTTC. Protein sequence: CASSRDTYGYTF.